The clone carrying this T cell receptor (beta chain) has only a few counts. Antigen specificity is unknown. Amplifying TCR beta CDR3 involved multiplex PCR carried out with 32 V and 13 J primers. Using its own MiXCR run on the multiplex PCR reads, TCRdb lists one record per CDR3 protein. This table holds over 1,000 distinct CDR3 sequences, roughly 30% found once. CDR3 size: 14 residues. The V gene's germline CDR1 is SGHVS and CDR2 FQNEAQ. Trimming removed 2 bases from V and 8 bases from J, with 12 bases in between. The sample originates from a study of immune heterogeneity within non-small cell lung tumors. Regarding the study as a whole: The study found identical dominant CDR3 beta clonotypes recurring across tumor sites within a patient, alongside site-unique high-frequency clones.

Per sample, around 0.65 ug of bulk tumor genomic DNA was the template used. Every primary tumor yielded several biopsies, spaced far apart, that were taken during surgery. These patients got curative surgery after being newly diagnosed with untreated non-small cell lung cancer. Sequenced sample: lung tumor tissue. This clonotype was sampled from a man aged 60 to 69 with non-small cell lung cancer. The chain combines TRBV7-8 with TRBJ1-4; D is unresolved. CDR3 nucleotide sequence: TGTGCCAGCAGCTTATCGAGGATAGGAGAAAAACTGTTTTTT. Amino acid sequence: CASSLSRIGEKLFF.